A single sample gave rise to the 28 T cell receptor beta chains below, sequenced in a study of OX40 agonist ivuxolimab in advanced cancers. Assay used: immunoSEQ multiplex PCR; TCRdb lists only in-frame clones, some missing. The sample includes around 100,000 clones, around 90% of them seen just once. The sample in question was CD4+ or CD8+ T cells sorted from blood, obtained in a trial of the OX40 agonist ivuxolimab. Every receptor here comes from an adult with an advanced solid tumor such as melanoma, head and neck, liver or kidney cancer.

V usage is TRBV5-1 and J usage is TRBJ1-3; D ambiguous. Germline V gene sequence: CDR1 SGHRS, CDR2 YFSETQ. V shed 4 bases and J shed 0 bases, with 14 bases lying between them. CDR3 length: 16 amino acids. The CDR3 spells CASSPHHASSGNTIYF. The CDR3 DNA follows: TGCGCCAGCAGCCCCCATCATGCTAGCTCTGGAAACACCATATATTTT. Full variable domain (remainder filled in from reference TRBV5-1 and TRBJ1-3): KAGVTQTPRYLIKTRGQQVTLSCSPISGHRSVSWYQQTPGQGLQFLFEYFSETQRNKGNFPGRFSGRQFSNSRSEMNVSTLELGDSALYLCASSPHHASSGNTIYFGEGSWLTVV.

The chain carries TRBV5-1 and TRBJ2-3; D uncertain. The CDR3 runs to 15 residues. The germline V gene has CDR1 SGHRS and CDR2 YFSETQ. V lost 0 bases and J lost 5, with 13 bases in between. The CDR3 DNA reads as TGCGCCAGCAGCTTGGTCGGTAGCTGGGGAGATACGCAGTATTTT. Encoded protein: CASSLVGSWGDTQYF. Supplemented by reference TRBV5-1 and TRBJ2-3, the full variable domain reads KAGVTQTPRYLIKTRGQQVTLSCSPISGHRSVSWYQQTPGQGLQFLFEYFSETQRNKGNFPGRFSGRQFSNSRSEMNVSTLELGDSALYLCASSLVGSWGDTQYFGPGTRLTVL.

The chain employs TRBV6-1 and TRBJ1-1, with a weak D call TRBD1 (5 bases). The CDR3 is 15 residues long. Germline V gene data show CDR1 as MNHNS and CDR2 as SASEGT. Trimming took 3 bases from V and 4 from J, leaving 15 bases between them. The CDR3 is CASSEEGGVSTEAFF. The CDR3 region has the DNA TGTGCCAGCAGTGAGGAGGGAGGGGTGTCCACTGAAGCTTTCTTT.

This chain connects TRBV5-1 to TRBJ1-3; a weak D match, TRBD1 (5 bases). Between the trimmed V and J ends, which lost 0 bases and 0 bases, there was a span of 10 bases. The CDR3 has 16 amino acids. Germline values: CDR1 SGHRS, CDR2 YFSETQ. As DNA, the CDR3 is TGCGCCAGCAGCTTGGTTGACAGTTCCTCTGGAAACACCATATATTTT. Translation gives CASSLVDSSSGNTIYF.

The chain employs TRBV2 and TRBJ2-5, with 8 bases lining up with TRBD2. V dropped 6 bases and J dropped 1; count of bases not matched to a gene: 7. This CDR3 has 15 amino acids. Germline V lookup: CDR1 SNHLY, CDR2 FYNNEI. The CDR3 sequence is CASSFIGTSQETQYF. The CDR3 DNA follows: TGTGCCAGCAGCTTTATAGGGACTAGCCAAGAGACCCAGTACTTC.

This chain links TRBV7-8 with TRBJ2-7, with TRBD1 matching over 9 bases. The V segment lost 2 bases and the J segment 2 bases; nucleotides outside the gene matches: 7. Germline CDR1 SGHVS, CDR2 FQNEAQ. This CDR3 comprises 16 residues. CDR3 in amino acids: CASSLPQGARTYEQYF. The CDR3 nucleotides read TGTGCCAGCAGCTTACCACAGGGGGCACGGACCTACGAGCAGTACTTC.

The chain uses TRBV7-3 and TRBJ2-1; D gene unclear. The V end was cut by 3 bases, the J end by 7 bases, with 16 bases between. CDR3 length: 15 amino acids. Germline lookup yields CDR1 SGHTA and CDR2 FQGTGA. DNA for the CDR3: TGTGCCAGCAGCTTTAGTGGCAGTTTCCTGAATGAGCAGTTCTTC. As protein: CASSFSGSFLNEQFF.

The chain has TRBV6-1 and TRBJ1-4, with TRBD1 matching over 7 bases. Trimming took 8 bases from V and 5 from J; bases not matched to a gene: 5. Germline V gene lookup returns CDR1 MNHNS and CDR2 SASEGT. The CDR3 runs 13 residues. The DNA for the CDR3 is TGTGCCAGCGGGGACAGAGTAAATGAAAAACTGTTTTTT. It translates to CASGDRVNEKLFF.

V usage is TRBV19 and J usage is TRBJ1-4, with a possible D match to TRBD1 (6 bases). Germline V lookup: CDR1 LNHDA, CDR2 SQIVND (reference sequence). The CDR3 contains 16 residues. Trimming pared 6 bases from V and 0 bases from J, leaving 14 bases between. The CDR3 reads CASSQARTATNEKLFF. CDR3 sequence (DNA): TGTGCCAGTAGCCAGGCTAGGACAGCAACTAATGAAAAACTGTTTTTT. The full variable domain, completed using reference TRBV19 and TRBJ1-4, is DGGITQSPKYLFRKEGQNVTLSCEQNLNHDAMYWYRQDPGQGLRLIYYSQIVNDFQKGDIAEGYSVSREKKESFPLTVTSAQKNPTAFYLCASSQARTATNEKLFFGSGTQLSVL.

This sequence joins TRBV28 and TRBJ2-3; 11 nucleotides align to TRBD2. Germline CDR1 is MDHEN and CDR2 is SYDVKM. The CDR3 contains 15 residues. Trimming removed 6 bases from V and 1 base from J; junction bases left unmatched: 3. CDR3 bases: TGTGCCAGCAGCGAGACTAGCGGGGGCACAGATACGCAGTATTTT. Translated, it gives CASSETSGGTDTQYF.

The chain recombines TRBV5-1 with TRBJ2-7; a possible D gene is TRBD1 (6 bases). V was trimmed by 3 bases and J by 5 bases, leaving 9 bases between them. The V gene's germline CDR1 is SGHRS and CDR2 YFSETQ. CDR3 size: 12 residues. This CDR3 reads CASSSEGDEQYF. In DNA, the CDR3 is TGCGCCAGCAGCTCCGAGGGGGACGAGCAGTACTTC.

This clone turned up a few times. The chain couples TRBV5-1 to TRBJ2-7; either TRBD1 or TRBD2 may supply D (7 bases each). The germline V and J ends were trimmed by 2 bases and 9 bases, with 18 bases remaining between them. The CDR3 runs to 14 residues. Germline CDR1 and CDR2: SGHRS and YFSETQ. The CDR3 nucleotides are TGCGCCAGCAGCTTAGACAGGGAGGGGGCACGGCAGTACTTC. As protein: CASSLDREGARQYF. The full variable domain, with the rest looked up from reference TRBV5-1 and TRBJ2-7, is KAGVTQTPRYLIKTRGQQVTLSCSPISGHRSVSWYQQTPGQGLQFLFEYFSETQRNKGNFPGRFSGRQFSNSRSEMNVSTLELGDSALYLCASSLDREGARQYFGPGTRLTVT.

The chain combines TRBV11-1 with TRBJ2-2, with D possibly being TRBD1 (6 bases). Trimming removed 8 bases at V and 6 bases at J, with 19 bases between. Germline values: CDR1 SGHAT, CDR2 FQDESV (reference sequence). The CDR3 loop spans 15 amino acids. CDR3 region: CASRRVAGASGELFF. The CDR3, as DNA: TGTGCCAGCCGTAGGGTAGCAGGGGCGTCCGGGGAGCTGTTTTTT.

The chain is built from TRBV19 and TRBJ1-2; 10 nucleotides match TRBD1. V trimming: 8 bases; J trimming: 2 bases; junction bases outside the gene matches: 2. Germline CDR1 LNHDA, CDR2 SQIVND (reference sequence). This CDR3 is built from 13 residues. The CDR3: CASRTGGNYGYTF. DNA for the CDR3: TGTGCCAGTCGGACAGGGGGAAACTATGGCTACACCTTC.

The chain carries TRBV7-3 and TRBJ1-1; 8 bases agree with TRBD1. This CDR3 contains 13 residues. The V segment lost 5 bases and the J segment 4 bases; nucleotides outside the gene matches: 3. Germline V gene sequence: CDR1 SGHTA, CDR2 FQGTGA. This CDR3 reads CASSPQGATEAFF. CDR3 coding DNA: TGTGCCAGCAGCCCCCAGGGGGCCACTGAAGCTTTCTTT.

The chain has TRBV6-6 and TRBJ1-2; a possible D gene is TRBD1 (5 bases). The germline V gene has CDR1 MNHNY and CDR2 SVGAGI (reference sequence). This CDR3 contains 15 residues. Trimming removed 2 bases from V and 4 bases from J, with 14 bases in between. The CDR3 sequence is CASSYRTNRGYGYTF. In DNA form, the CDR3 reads TGTGCCAGCAGTTACCGGACTAATAGGGGCTATGGCTACACCTTC.

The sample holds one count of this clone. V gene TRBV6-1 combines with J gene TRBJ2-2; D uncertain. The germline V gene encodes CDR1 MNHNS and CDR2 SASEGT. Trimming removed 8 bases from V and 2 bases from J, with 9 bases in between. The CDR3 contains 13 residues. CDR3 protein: CASLNRNTGELFF. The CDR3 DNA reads TGTGCCAGCCTGAACAGAAACACCGGGGAGCTGTTTTTT.

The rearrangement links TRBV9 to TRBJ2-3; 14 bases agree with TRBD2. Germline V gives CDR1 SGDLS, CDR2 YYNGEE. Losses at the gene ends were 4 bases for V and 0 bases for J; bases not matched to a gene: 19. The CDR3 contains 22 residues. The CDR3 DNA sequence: TGTGCCAGCAGCCTCGAGGCGGGGACTAGCGGGGGCCTCAGGGCTAGCACAGATACGCAGTATTTT. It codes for CASSLEAGTSGGLRASTDTQYF.

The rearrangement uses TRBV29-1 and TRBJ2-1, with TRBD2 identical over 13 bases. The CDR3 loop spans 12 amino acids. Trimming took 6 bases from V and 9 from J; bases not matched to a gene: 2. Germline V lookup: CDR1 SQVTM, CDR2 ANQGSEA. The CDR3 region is CSVGLAGVEQFF. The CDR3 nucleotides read TGCAGCGTCGGACTAGCGGGAGTTGAGCAGTTCTTC.

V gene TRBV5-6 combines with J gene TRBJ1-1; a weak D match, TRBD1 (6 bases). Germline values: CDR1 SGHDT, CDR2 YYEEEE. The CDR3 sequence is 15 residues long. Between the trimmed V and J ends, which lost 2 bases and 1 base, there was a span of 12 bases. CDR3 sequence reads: CASSFLRGRNTEAFF. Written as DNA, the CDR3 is TGTGCCAGCAGCTTCTTAAGGGGGAGGAACACTGAAGCTTTCTTT.

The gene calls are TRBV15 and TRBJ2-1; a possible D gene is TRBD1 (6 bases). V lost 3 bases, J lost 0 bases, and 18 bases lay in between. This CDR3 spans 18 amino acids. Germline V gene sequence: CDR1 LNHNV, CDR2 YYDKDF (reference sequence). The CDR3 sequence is CATSSPRDTLYSYNEQFF. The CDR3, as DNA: TGTGCCACCAGCAGCCCCCGGGACACGCTCTACTCCTACAATGAGCAGTTCTTC.

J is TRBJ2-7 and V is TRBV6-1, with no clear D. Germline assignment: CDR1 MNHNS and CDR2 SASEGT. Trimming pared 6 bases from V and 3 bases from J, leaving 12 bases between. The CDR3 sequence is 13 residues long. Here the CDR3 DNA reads TGTGCCAGCAGCCAAGGACGGCTCTACGAGCAGTACTTC. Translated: CASSQGRLYEQYF.

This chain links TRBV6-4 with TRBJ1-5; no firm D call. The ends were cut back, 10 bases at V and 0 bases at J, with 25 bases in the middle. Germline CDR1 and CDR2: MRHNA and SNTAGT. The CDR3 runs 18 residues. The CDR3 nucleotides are TGTGCCACCCCCACTCCCCTCAACAAGGCCCTTAGCAATCAGCCCCAGCATTTT. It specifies CATPTPLNKALSNQPQHF.

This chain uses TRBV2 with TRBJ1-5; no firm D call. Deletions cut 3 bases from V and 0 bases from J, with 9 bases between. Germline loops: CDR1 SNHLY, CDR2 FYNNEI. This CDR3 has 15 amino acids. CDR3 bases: TGTGCCAGCAGTGACCCCGGGTATAGCAATCAGCCCCAGCATTTT. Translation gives CASSDPGYSNQPQHF.

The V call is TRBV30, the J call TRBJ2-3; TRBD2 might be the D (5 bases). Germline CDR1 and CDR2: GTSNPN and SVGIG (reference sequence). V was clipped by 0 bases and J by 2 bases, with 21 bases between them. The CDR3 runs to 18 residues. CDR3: CAWSVGGPSPGPTDTQYF. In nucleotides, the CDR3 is TGTGCCTGGAGTGTTGGCGGGCCAAGCCCTGGTCCCACAGATACGCAGTATTTT.

CDR3 loop: CASSESWKVGTDTQYF. The CDR3 DNA reads as TGTGCCAGCAGTGAAAGCTGGAAGGTGGGCACAGATACGCAGTATTTT. V usage is TRBV6-1 and J usage is TRBJ2-3, with unresolved D. V was shortened by 2 bases and J by 1 base, with 13 bases between the two germline ends. The CDR3 loop spans 16 amino acids. The germline V gene has CDR1 MNHNS and CDR2 SASEGT.

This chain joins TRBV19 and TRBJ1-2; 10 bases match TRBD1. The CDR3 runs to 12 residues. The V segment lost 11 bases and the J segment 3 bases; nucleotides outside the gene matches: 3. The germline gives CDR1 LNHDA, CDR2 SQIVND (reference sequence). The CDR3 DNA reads TGTGCCGCGGACAGGGGGGACTATGGCTACACCTTC. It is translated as CAADRGDYGYTF.

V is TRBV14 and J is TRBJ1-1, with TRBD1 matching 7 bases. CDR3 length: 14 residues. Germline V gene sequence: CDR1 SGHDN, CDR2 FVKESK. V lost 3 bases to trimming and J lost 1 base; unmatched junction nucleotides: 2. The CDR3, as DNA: TGTGCCAGCAGCCACAGGGGGGGGAACACTGAAGCTTTCTTT. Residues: CASSHRGGNTEAFF.